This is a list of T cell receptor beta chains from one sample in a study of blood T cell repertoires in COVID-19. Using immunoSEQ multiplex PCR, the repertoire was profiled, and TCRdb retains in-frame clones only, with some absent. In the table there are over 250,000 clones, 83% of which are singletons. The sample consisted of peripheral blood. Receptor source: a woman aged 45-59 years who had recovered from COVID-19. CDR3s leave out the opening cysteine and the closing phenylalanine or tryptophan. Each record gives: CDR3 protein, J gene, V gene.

CDR3 protein: ASTSGLNTGELF
J gene: TRBJ2-2
V gene: TRBV6-5

CDR3 protein: ASTPDRGQETQY
J gene: TRBJ2-5
V gene: TRBV27

CDR3 protein: AISELGGGNSPLH
J gene: TRBJ1-6
V gene: TRBV10-3

CDR3 protein: AWSIGHEQY
J gene: TRBJ2-7
V gene: TRBV30

CDR3 protein: ASSSRLAEGLTQY
J gene: TRBJ2-5
V gene: TRBV7-9

CDR3 protein: ASSLAVGRNTEAF
J gene: TRBJ1-1
V gene: TRBV7-9

CDR3 protein: ASSRTSGTGELF
J gene: TRBJ2-2
V gene: TRBV4-2

CDR3 protein: ASSQDRWDRAHGYT
J gene: TRBJ1-2
V gene: TRBV4-3

CDR3 protein: ASSQDGTGGGTDTQY
J gene: TRBJ2-3
V gene: TRBV4-1

CDR3 protein: ASSLSYGYT
J gene: TRBJ1-2
V gene: TRBV12-3/TRBV12-4

CDR3 protein: SVEGAHGNEQY
J gene: TRBJ2-7
V gene: TRBV29-1

CDR3 protein: ASSQDASRGYT
J gene: TRBJ1-2
V gene: TRBV3-1/TRBV3-2

CDR3 protein: ASSIGWRGYNEQF
J gene: TRBJ2-1
V gene: TRBV19

CDR3 protein: ASSLGQPQH
J gene: TRBJ1-5
V gene: TRBV28

CDR3 protein: ASSQVTGVAGELF
J gene: TRBJ2-2
V gene: TRBV3-1/TRBV3-2

CDR3 protein: ASSLVEGGGYT
J gene: TRBJ1-2
V gene: TRBV12-3/TRBV12-4

CDR3 protein: ASSLGVRRRTEAF
J gene: TRBJ1-1
V gene: TRBV11-1

CDR3 protein: AIGRTPPYEQY
J gene: TRBJ2-7
V gene: TRBV27

CDR3 protein: ASSLALTYNEQF
J gene: TRBJ2-1
V gene: TRBV5-1

CDR3 protein: ATHQTGDHQPQH
J gene: TRBJ1-5
V gene: TRBV6-4

CDR3 protein: ASSREGGGGQPQH
J gene: TRBJ1-5
V gene: TRBV28

CDR3 protein: ASSPRVVTNTGELF
J gene: TRBJ2-2
V gene: TRBV7-2

CDR3 protein: ASSIGGTGNSPLH
J gene: TRBJ1-6
V gene: TRBV19